This TCR beta chain was retrieved from a study of post-analysis software for immune sequencing data. General observations from the study: When patients were compared with controls, about five TRBV segments were more frequent, TRBV5-6, TRBV5-1 and TRBV20-1 among them.

As for this clonotype: What it binds is unknown.

Prepared libraries of TCR beta cDNA carried unique molecular identifiers. TCRdb independently ran MiXCR on the PCR reads; one entry per CDR3 protein. The data contain about 540,000 distinct CDR3 sequences, approximately 31% of them singletons. The CDR3 is 15 amino acids. Germline assignment: CDR1 DFQATT and CDR2 SNEGSKA (reference sequence). V shed 5 bases and J 3 bases; nucleotides not matched to a gene: 6. J is TRBJ2-5 and V is TRBV20-1; 13 nucleotides match TRBD2. The TCR sequence derives from a girl under 18 with multiple sclerosis. The source material was blood. DNA for the CDR3: TGCAGTGCTTCGTCCGGGACTAGCGGGGAAGAGACCCAGTACTTC. As protein: CSASSGTSGEETQYF.